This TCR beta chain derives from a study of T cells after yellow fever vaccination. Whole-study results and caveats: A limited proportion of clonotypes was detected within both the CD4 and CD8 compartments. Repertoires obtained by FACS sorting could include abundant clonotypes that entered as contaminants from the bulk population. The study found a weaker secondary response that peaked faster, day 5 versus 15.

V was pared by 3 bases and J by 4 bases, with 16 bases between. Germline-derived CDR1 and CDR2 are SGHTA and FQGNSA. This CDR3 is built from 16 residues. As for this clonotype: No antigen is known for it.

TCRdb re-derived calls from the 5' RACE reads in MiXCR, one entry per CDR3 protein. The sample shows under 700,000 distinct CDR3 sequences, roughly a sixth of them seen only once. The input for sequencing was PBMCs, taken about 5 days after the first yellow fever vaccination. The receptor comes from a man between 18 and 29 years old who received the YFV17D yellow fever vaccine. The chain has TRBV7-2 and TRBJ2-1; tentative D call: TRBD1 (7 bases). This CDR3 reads CASSFIAGQLYNEQFF. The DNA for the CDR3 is TGTGCCAGCAGCTTTATTGCGGGACAGCTTTACAATGAGCAGTTCTTC.